The clone carrying this T cell receptor (beta chain) was observed many times. Its antigen is unknown. The data derive from a study of human T cells and chemical hapten exposure. Across the study: DPC at 2% was the sensitizing agent, placed on roughly 2 cm by roughly 2 cm of upper inner arm skin.

MiXCR was run by TCRdb on the RACE reads, yielding one entry per CDR3 protein. In the table there are some 79,000 distinct CDR3 sequences, roughly 7.6% of which are singletons. Broader study findings: Since the donors had alopecia, their immune response may not be the same as that of healthy people.

The time point denotes: patch test 1, 2 weeks after DPC sensitization. As to treatment: therapeutic diphenylcyclopropenone sensitization with weekly scalp DPC. Blood draws preceded each patch test application. Participating donors were patients with alopecia, aged 18 to 70 years, considered appropriate candidates for DPC. The sequence came from a woman between 25 and 40 years old with alopecia areata. Some clones in this sample may be carry-over from other donors' samples. The sequenced sample was whole blood, obtained in connection with sensitization to the hapten diphenylcyclopropenone (DPC).

Written as DNA, the CDR3 is TGTGCCAGCAGCTTCTCCGACGGAGGAGATACGCAGTATTTT. Its translation is CASSFSDGGDTQYF. This rearrangement joins TRBV11-3 to TRBJ2-3; D is perhaps TRBD2 (5 bases). This CDR3 is built from 14 residues. Trimming pared 3 bases from V and 5 bases from J, leaving 12 bases between. The germline V gene has CDR1 SGHNT and CDR2 YENEEA.